This passage covers 18 T cell receptor beta chains from one sample sequenced in a study of blood T cell repertoires in COVID-19. Clones were sequenced by immunoSEQ multiplex PCR, and TCRdb holds only the in-frame ones, with some missing. The table has about 70,000 clones, just under 80% seen once. The specimen was peripheral blood. The receptors come from a woman aged 55 to 70 with acute or convalescent COVID-19.

This clone has just one count. The genes are TRBV6-6 and TRBJ2-7, with TRBD1 matching 8 bases. The length of the CDR3 is 15 residues. Trimming cost V 0 bases and J 2 bases; bases outside gene matches: 3. CDR1 MNHNY and CDR2 SVGAGI come from the germline V gene (reference sequence). For the CDR3, the DNA is TGTGCCAGCAGTTACTCGCCGACAGGGGCCTACGAGCAGTACTTC. This sequence encodes CASSYSPTGAYEQYF.

V and J are TRBV10-3 and TRBJ1-2, with 7 bases identical to TRBD1. CDR3 length equals 15 residues. Germline V lookup: CDR1 ENHRY, CDR2 SYGVKD. V gave up 10 bases and J gave up 6 bases; unmatched junction bases: 17. The DNA for the CDR3 is TGTGCCACGTCATTGCAGGGGGGCCCTCCTCATGGCTACACCTTC. It codes for CATSLQGGPPHGYTF.

The J gene is TRBJ2-3, the V gene TRBV6-2 or TRBV6-3; 9 nucleotides match TRBD1. The CDR3 sequence is 15 residues long. Trimming removed 5 bases from V and 0 bases from J; junction bases left unmatched: 3. Per the germline V gene, CDR1 is MNHEY and CDR2 is SVGEGT. The CDR3 coding sequence is TGTGCCAGCAGTAAAGGGACAGGGAGCACAGATACGCAGTATTTT. Translating gives CASSKGTGSTDTQYF.

The V and J genes are TRBV7-2 and TRBJ2-7; D is possibly TRBD2 (5 bases). Trimming removed 2 bases at V and 7 bases at J, with 15 bases between. The CDR3 extends over 14 amino acids. The germline V gene encodes CDR1 SGHTA and CDR2 FQGNSA. DNA of the CDR3: TGTGCCAGCAGCTTACGAGCGGTACTACGGGAGCAGTACTTC. Translating gives CASSLRAVLREQYF.

The CDR3 coding sequence is TGCGCCAGCAGCTTGGTAGCGGGGGCAGGGGAGCAGTTCTTC. Its translation is CASSLVAGAGEQFF. The chain is built from TRBV5-1 and TRBJ2-1; TRBD2 agrees at 9 bases. Germline CDR1 and CDR2: SGHRS and YFSETQ. The CDR3 covers 14 residues. The junction had 5 bases not matched to a gene; V was cut back by 0 bases and J by 10 bases.

The chain is built from TRBV12-5 and TRBJ2-7; D remains ambiguous. This CDR3 comprises 11 residues. Germline CDR1 LGHNT, CDR2 FRNRAP. Trimming took 5 bases from V and 8 from J, leaving 10 bases between them. CDR3: CASGVLEQQYF. In nucleotides, the CDR3 is TGTGCTAGTGGTGTCCTAGAACAGCAGTACTTC.

The rearrangement uses TRBV28 and TRBJ2-7, with D perhaps matching TRBD2 (7 bases). With 1 base removed from V and 3 bases from J, the gap between germline ends came to 13 bases. Germline lookup yields CDR1 MDHEN and CDR2 SYDVKM. CDR3 length: 15 amino acids. CDR3 sequence reads: CASSLLDGGHYEQYF. The CDR3 DNA follows: TGTGCCAGCAGTTTATTGGACGGGGGGCACTACGAGCAGTACTTC.

This clone was seen only a few times. The V call is TRBV30, the J call TRBJ1-1; TRBD1 might be the D (6 bases). V was shortened by 5 bases and J by 0 bases, with 13 bases between the two germline ends. The CDR3 runs to 14 residues. The germline CDR1 and CDR2 sequences are GTSNPN and SVGIG (reference sequence). CDR3 bases: TGTGCCTGGGGGGCAGGGGTCATGAACACTGAAGCTTTCTTT. It encodes CAWGAGVMNTEAFF. The whole variable domain, filled in from reference TRBV30 and TRBJ1-1, reads SQTIHQWPATLVQPVGSPLSLECTVEGTSNPNLYWYRQAAGRGLQLLFYSVGIGQISSEVPQNLSASRPQDRQFILSSKKLLLSDSGFYLCAWGAGVMNTEAFFGQGTRLTVV.

The V call is TRBV28, the J call TRBJ1-5; maybe TRBD1 (5 bases). V gave up 6 bases and J gave up 0 bases, with 18 bases separating them. The CDR3 length is 17 residues. Germline CDR1 reads MDHEN; CDR2 reads SYDVKM. The CDR3 here is CASRPSRGADSNQPQHF. The CDR3 DNA is TGTGCCAGCAGGCCATCGCGGGGCGCAGATAGCAATCAGCCCCAGCATTTT.

The V gene is TRBV27, the J gene TRBJ2-3; TRBD2 aligns across 8 bases. This CDR3 is built from 15 residues. CDR1 and CDR2 from the germline V gene are MNHEY and SMNVEV (reference sequence). J gave up 3 bases and V 4 bases, and 6 bases lay outside the gene matches. The CDR3: CASSSQASGTDTQYF. DNA of the CDR3: TGTGCCAGCAGTTCGCAGGCTAGCGGGACAGATACGCAGTATTTT.

The CDR3 nucleotides read TGTGCCAGCAGCCAAGATTCGGGGGGGGCCTACAATGAGCAGTTCTTC. The encoded protein is CASSQDSGGAYNEQFF. This chain joins TRBV4-2 and TRBJ2-1; 8 bases are a match to TRBD2. The V gene's germline CDR1 is LGHNA and CDR2 YNFKEQ. The CDR3 has 16 residues. V shed 0 bases, J shed 2 bases, and the junction held 3 bases outside the gene matches.

CDR3 DNA: TGTGCCTGGACGAGTCAGGGATTCTATCAGCCCCAGCATTTT. It translates to CAWTSQGFYQPQHF. The chain combines TRBV30 with TRBJ1-5, with D possibly TRBD1 on 5 matching bases. Germline CDR1 and CDR2: GTSNPN and SVGIG (reference sequence). CDR3 length: 14 residues. With 4 bases removed from V and 5 bases from J, the gap between germline ends came to 15 bases. Supplemented by reference TRBV30 and TRBJ1-5, the full variable domain reads SQTIHQWPATLVQPVGSPLSLECTVEGTSNPNLYWYRQAAGRGLQLLFYSVGIGQISSEVPQNLSASRPQDRQFILSSKKLLLSDSGFYLCAWTSQGFYQPQHFGDGTRLSIL.

This rearrangement joins TRBV5-1 to TRBJ1-1; unclear D gene. Trimming stripped 2 bases from V and 0 bases from J, with 8 bases between. There are 14 residues in the CDR3. CDR1 is SGHRS, CDR2 YFSETQ, per germline. The DNA of the CDR3 is TGCGCCAGCAGCTTACTCGGTGTGAACACTGAAGCTTTCTTT. Its protein is CASSLLGVNTEAFF. Full variable domain (outside the CDR3, taken from reference TRBV5-1 and TRBJ1-1): KAGVTQTPRYLIKTRGQQVTLSCSPISGHRSVSWYQQTPGQGLQFLFEYFSETQRNKGNFPGRFSGRQFSNSRSEMNVSTLELGDSALYLCASSLLGVNTEAFFGQGTRLTVV.

The chain links TRBV19 to TRBJ1-5, with TRBD1 identical over 8 bases. This CDR3 contains 13 residues. Germline V gives CDR1 LNHDA, CDR2 SQIVND (reference sequence). Trimming removed 4 bases from V and 5 bases from J; junction bases left unmatched: 1. The CDR3 reads CASSTGGDQPQHF. The CDR3 DNA reads as TGTGCCAGTAGTACAGGGGGCGATCAGCCCCAGCATTTT.

This sequence joins TRBV12-1 and TRBJ2-3; no check of the table's D call, TRBD2, against the DNA was made. TRBV12-1 is a pseudogene segment. CDR3 size: 18 residues. CDR3 coding DNA: TGTGCCAGCAGACCGCGGCGGGGGGGCCCAGGAGGCACAGATACGCAGTATTTT. Translation gives CASRPRRGGPGGTDTQYF.

The chain joins TRBV13 to TRBJ1-4; D may be TRBD1 (6 bases). Trimming took off 5 bases at V and 3 bases at J, with 13 bases between the two ends. The germline gives CDR1 PRHDT, CDR2 FYEKMQ (reference sequence). This CDR3 has 15 amino acids. CDR3: CASSLRQAANEKLFF. The CDR3 DNA reads TGTGCCAGCAGCCTGAGACAGGCGGCTAATGAAAAACTGTTTTTT. The whole variable domain, remainder taken from reference TRBV13 and TRBJ1-4, is AAGVIQSPRHLIKEKRETATLKCYPIPRHDTVYWYQQGPGQDPQFLISFYEKMQSDKGSIPDRFSAQQFSDYHSELNMSSLELGDSALYFCASSLRQAANEKLFFGSGTQLSVL.

The chain carries TRBV5-1 and TRBJ2-2, with D perhaps matching TRBD1 (5 bases). Trimming stripped 4 bases from V and 1 base from J, with 8 bases between. This CDR3 has 14 amino acids. Germline V gene data show CDR1 as SGHRS and CDR2 as YFSETQ. CDR3 sequence (DNA): TGCGCCAGCAGCAGGACACAGAACACCGGGGAGCTGTTTTTT. Amino acid sequence: CASSRTQNTGELFF.

This clone was seen just once. The V gene is TRBV7-8, the J gene TRBJ2-3; 8 bases are a match to TRBD2. The CDR3 spans 16 residues. With 5 bases clipped from V and 2 bases from J, the junction kept 9 bases outside the gene matches. From germline, CDR1 is SGHVS and CDR2 FQNEAQ. The CDR3 region has the DNA TGTGCCAGCAGCCACGGACTCGGGGGGGACACAGATACGCAGTATTTT. As protein: CASSHGLGGDTDTQYF.